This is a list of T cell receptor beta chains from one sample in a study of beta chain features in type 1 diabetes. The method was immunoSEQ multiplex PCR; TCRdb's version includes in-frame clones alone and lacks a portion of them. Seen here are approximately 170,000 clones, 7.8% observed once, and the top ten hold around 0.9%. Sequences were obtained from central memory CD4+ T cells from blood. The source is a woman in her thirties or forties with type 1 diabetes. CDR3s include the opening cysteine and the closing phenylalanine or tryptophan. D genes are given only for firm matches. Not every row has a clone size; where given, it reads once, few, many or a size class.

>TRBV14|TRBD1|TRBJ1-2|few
CASSPQGRGRSYGYTF
TGTGCCAGCAGCCCCCAGGGTAGGGGGCGAAGCTATGGCTACACCTTC
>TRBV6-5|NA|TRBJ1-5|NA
CASSYSIRSNQPQHF
TGTGCCAGCAGTTACTCAATCCGGAGCAATCAGCCCCAGCATTTT
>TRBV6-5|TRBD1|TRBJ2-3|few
CASSRQGSSTDTQYF
TGTGCCAGCAGTAGACAGGGCTCTAGCACAGATACGCAGTATTTT
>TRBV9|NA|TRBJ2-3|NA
CASSVFGVGTDTQYF
TGTGCCAGCAGCGTATTCGGGGTCGGCACAGATACGCAGTATTTT
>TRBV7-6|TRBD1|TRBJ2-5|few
CASSFPGGVGTQYF
TGTGCCAGCAGCTTCCCAGGGGGCGTGGGGACCCAGTACTTC
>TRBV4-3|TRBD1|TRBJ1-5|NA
CASSQELVRGVGGNQPQHF
TGCGCCAGCAGCCAAGAGTTAGTCAGGGGGGTAGGCGGCAATCAGCCCCAGCATTTT
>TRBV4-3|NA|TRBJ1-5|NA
CASSQEYRSNQPQHF
TGCGCCAGCAGCCAAGAGTACAGGTCTAATCAGCCCCAGCATTTT
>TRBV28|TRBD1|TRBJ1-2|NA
CASSHGTGGAGYTF
TGTGCCAGCAGTCACGGGACAGGGGGCGCTGGCTACACCTTC
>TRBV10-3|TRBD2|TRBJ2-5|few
CAIRSGTNQETQYF
TGTGCCATCAGGTCCGGGACTAACCAAGAGACCCAGTACTTC
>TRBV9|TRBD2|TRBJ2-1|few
CASSVAGGQNEQFF
TGTGCCAGCAGCGTAGCGGGGGGGCAAAATGAGCAGTTCTTC
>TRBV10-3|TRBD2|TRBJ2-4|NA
CAISDPTSGNTKNIQYF
TGTGCCATCAGTGATCCGACTAGCGGGAACACCAAAAACATTCAGTACTTC
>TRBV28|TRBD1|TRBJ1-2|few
CASSTNDRESRTRGYTF
TGTGCCAGCAGCACAAACGACAGGGAATCCCGGACGCGAGGCTACACCTTC
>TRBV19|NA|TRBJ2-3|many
CASRSRSTDTQYF
TGTGCCAGTAGGAGCCGGAGCACAGATACGCAGTATTTT
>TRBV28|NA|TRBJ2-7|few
CASSGGGRSSYEQYF
TGTGCCAGCAGTGGGGGGGGCCGTAGCTCCTACGAGCAGTACTTC
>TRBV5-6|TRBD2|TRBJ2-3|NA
CASSLTSGSTDTQYF
TGTGCCAGCAGTCTGACTAGCGGGAGCACAGATACGCAGTATTTT
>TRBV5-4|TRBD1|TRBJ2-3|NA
CAMDRGTDTQYF
TGTGCCATGGACAGGGGCACAGATACGCAGTATTTT
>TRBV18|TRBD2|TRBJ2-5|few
CASSTTSGRAEGTQYF
TGTGCCAGCTCAACGACTAGCGGGAGGGCGGAAGGGACCCAGTACTTC
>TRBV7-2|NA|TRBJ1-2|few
CASTPRVASGYTF
TGTGCCAGCACCCCCAGGGTCGCCAGCGGCTACACCTTC
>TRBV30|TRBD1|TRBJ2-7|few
CASQGPSYEQYF
TGTGCTTCACAGGGGCCCTCCTACGAGCAGTACTTC
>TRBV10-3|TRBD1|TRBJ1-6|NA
CAISDTRDRVNSPLHF
TGTGCCATCAGTGACACCCGGGACAGGGTAAATTCACCCCTCCACTTT
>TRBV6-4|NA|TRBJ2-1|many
CASSDSWLVGEQFF
TGTGCCAGCAGTGACTCCTGGCTAGTTGGTGAGCAGTTCTTC
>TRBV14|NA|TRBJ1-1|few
CASSQEIQGTEAFF
TGTGCCAGCAGCCAAGAGATTCAGGGGACTGAAGCTTTCTTT
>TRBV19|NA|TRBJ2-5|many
CASRDQETQYF
TGTGCCTCCAGGGACCAAGAGACCCAGTACTTC
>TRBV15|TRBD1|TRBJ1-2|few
CATSRAVQGEGYTF
TGTGCCACCAGCAGAGCGGTACAGGGGGAAGGCTACACCTTC
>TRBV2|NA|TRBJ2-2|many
CASSTSSTGELFF
TGTGCCAGCAGTACCTCGAGCACCGGGGAGCTGTTTTTT
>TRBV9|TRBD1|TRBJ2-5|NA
CASSGGTGGRETQYF
TGTGCCAGCAGCGGCGGGACAGGGGGCCGAGAGACCCAGTACTTC
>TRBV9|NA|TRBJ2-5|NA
CASSGSGSRGETQYF
TGTGCCAGCAGCGGATCAGGGTCTCGGGGGGAGACCCAGTACTTC
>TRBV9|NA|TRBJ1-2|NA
CASSVGPEGNYGYTF
TGTGCCAGCAGCGTAGGACCAGAGGGTAACTATGGCTACACCTTC
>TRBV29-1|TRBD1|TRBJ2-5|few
CSVEAGGETQYF
TGCAGCGTTGAAGCAGGGGGCGAGACCCAGTACTTC
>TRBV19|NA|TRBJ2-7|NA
CASSGGLYEQYF
TGTGCCAGTAGTGGGGGACTCTACGAGCAGTACTTC
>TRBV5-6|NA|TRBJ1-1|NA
CASSWLRGTMNTEAFF
TGTGCCAGCAGCTGGCTTAGAGGGACAATGAACACTGAAGCTTTCTTT
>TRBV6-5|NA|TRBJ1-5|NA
CASSYSADLSNQPQHF
TGTGCCAGCAGTTACTCGGCAGATCTTAGCAATCAGCCCCAGCATTTT
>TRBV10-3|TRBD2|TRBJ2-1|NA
CAISGGLALYNEQFF
TGTGCCATCAGCGGGGGACTAGCGCTGTACAATGAGCAGTTCTTC
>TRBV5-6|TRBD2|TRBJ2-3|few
CASSSYREALDTQYF
TGTGCCAGCAGCTCATACCGGGAGGCCCTGGATACGCAGTATTTT
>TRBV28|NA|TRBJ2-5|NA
CASSLRDLETQYF
TGTGCCAGCAGTTTGCGGGACTTAGAGACCCAGTACTTC
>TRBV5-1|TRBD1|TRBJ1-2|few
CASSTRQGAGGYTF
TGCGCCAGCAGCACCCGACAGGGCGCGGGCGGCTACACCTTC
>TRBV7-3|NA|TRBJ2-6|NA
CASSPRGGGTGANVLTF
TGTGCCAGCAGCCCGAGAGGGGGGGGGACCGGGGCCAACGTCCTGACTTTC
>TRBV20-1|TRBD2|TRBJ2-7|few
CSVAGDYEQYF
TGCAGTGTAGCGGGAGACTACGAGCAGTACTTC
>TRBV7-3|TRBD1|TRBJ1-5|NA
CASSSVTDRAGISNQPQHF
TGTGCCAGCAGCTCGGTGACCGACAGGGCCGGGATTAGTAATCAGCCCCAGCATTTT
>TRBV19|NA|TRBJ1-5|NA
CASSMRLQPQHF
TGTGCCAGTAGTATGAGGTTGCAGCCCCAGCATTTT